The TCR beta chain under discussion was sequenced for a study of cytomegalovirus exposure and HLA in healthy donors. The PCR employed 60 Vbeta primers together with 13 Jbeta primers. Clones were sequenced by immunoSEQ multiplex PCR, and TCRdb holds only the in-frame ones, with some missing. The repertoire holds about 160,000 clones, with 85% as singletons. The CDR3 length is 16 residues. The germline V gene has CDR1 SGHDT and CDR2 YYEEEE. The V segment lost 3 bases and the J segment 1 base; nucleotides outside the gene matches: 7. Study-wide points: A later examination showed that TCR association rates differed by HLA locus, with DRB1 most and HLA-C fewest. Sequence variants that were highly shared formed a cluster that was likely a sequencing artifact.

Donors were ostensibly healthy at sampling, although undocumented immune exposures were probable. About this clone: Antigen: not known.

Sequencing was performed on PBMCs. This chain connects TRBV5-6 to TRBJ2-3; TRBD2 agrees at 8 bases. This TCR derives from a boy aged 2 to 10 in good health and CMV-seronegative. Here the CDR3 reads CASSSRGAGGTDTQYF. The CDR3 DNA reads as TGTGCCAGCAGCTCCCGAGGAGCGGGGGGCACAGATACGCAGTATTTT. The full variable domain, its missing parts supplied by reference TRBV5-6 and TRBJ2-3, is DAGVTQSPTHLIKTRGQQVTLRCSPKSGHDTVSWYQQALGQGPQFIFQYYEEEERQRGNFPDRFSGHQFPNYSSELNVNALLLGDSALYLCASSSRGAGGTDTQYFGPGTRLTVL.